These 32 T cell receptor beta chains were sequenced from one sample in a study of shared clonotypes between healthy human individuals (dated by TCRdb to the early 2020s). Library generation was performed with the immunoSEQ multiplex PCR assay. In its TCRdb copy, this immuneACCESS table keeps in-frame sequences only and misses some clones. Where compared with another copy, unresolved V genes explain less than half of these, and the others have no known cause. For this sample there are a few million clones; 85% to 95% appear just once. Clones ranked in the top ten supply 0.39% of the sample. The specimen sequenced was naive CD4+ T cells from PBMCs. The cell subset or site label of this sample denotes: CD45RA+ positively selected. These receptors came from a man between 18 and 35 years old in good health. Some clones in this sample may be carry-over from other donors' samples.

The chain's CDR3 is CASSLAEKGLTYEQYF. The CDR3 DNA sequence: TGTGCCAGCAGCTTAGCGGAGAAGGGACTGACCTACGAGCAGTACTTC. V and J are TRBV11-1 and TRBJ2-7, with TRBD2 as a possible D gene (6 bases). The V end lost 0 bases, the J end lost 2 bases, and 14 bases lay between the germline ends. The CDR3 length is 16 residues. Germline CDR1 SGHAT, CDR2 FQDESV (reference sequence).

CDR3: CASSHDGRAKDTQYF. DNA for the CDR3: TGTGCCAGCAGCCATGACGGAAGGGCAAAAGATACGCAGTATTTT. This chain links TRBV7-2 with TRBJ2-3; D uncertain. The CDR3 extends over 15 amino acids. V shed 5 bases and J shed 5 bases, with 17 bases lying between them. CDR1 is SGHTA, CDR2 FQGNSA, per germline.

This clone was seen more than once but under ten times. The genes are TRBV12-5 and TRBJ1-1; 8 bases fit TRBD1. V trimming: 9 bases; J trimming: 7 bases; junction bases outside the gene matches: 4. Germline V gives CDR1 LGHNT, CDR2 FRNRAP. The CDR3 totals 11 residues. CDR3 sequence reads: CASQQGVEAFF. CDR3 coding DNA: TGTGCTAGCCAACAGGGGGTTGAAGCTTTCTTT.

This clone was detected once. J is TRBJ2-1 and V is TRBV5-3; D assignment may be TRBD1 or TRBD2 (5 bases each). TRBV5-3 is identified as an open reading frame with a role that is uncertain. CDR3 length: 13 residues. V was clipped by 4 bases and J by 6 bases, with 11 bases between them. CDR3 amino acids: CARSRTGGNEQFF. CDR3 sequence (DNA): TGTGCCAGAAGCAGGACTGGGGGCAATGAGCAGTTCTTC.

This clone was detected only once. V usage is TRBV19 and J usage is TRBJ2-1; 10 nucleotides agree with TRBD2. The CDR3 covers 14 residues. The ends lost 8 bases at V and 3 bases at J; junction bases unmatched: 4. Germline V gene lookup returns CDR1 LNHDA and CDR2 SQIVND (reference sequence). As DNA, the CDR3 is TGTGCCAGTCGGCTAGCGGGAGACTACAATGAGCAGTTCTTC. Protein: CASRLAGDYNEQFF.

This chain joins TRBV27 and TRBJ2-7; the D gene is possibly TRBD2 (6 bases). CDR3 length equals 19 residues. Trimming stripped 6 bases from V and 3 bases from J, with 30 bases between. Germline CDR1 and CDR2: MNHEY and SMNVEV (reference sequence). CDR3 in amino acids: CASRPTPGLLQPRLYEQYF. The CDR3, as DNA: TGTGCCAGCAGACCGACACCGGGACTCCTTCAACCCCGACTCTACGAGCAGTACTTC.

The CDR3 protein is CASSRQGASFDEQFF. In DNA, the CDR3 is TGTGCCAGCAGCCGCCAGGGGGCGAGTTTCGATGAGCAGTTCTTC. The chain is built from TRBV6-5 and TRBJ2-1; 8 bases line up with TRBD1. Germline-derived CDR1 and CDR2 are MNHEY and SVGAGI. The CDR3 is 15 residues long. Trimming took 6 bases from V and 8 from J; bases not matched to a gene: 12.

This chain joins TRBV7-9 and TRBJ2-7; TRBD1 might be the D (6 bases). This CDR3 has 16 residues. Looked up from germline, CDR1 is SEHNR and CDR2 is FQNEAQ (reference sequence). The ends were cut back, 5 bases at V and 1 base at J, with 18 bases in the middle. CDR3 sequence reads: CASSPMTGGESYEQYF. The CDR3 nucleotides are TGTGCCAGCAGCCCAATGACAGGCGGTGAATCCTACGAGCAGTACTTC. Using reference TRBV7-9 and TRBJ2-7 for the parts outside the CDR3, the full variable domain is DTGVSQNPRHKITKRGQNVTFRCDPISEHNRLYWYRQTLGQGPEFLTYFQNEAQLEKSRLLSDRFSAERPKGSFSTLEIQRTEQGDSAMYLCASSPMTGGESYEQYFGPGTRLTVT.

The gene calls are TRBV28 and TRBJ2-3, with TRBD2 matching 9 bases. V gave up 7 bases and J gave up 1 base; unmatched junction bases: 3. The CDR3 consists of 14 residues. Germline V gene lookup returns CDR1 MDHEN and CDR2 SYDVKM. CDR3 protein: CASTTSGRTDTQYF. DNA for the CDR3: TGTGCCAGCACGACTAGCGGACGCACAGATACGCAGTATTTT.

Of note for this clone: The germline gene is not matched at one end of the junction; a read error may be the cause. V gene TRBV2 combines with J gene TRBJ2-1; D is unclear. Germline V gives CDR1 SNHLY, CDR2 FYNNEI. The CDR3 has 11 residues. CDR3 in amino acids: CASRAELSRIF. In DNA, the CDR3 is TGTGCCAGCAGGGCAGAATTATCAAGGATCTTC.

This clone was picked up a small number of times. V is TRBV30 and J is TRBJ1-1; possible D gene TRBD1, 5 bases. The CDR3 length is 12 residues. Trimming left V 7 bases short and J 0 bases short, with 9 bases between. Germline CDR1 is GTSNPN and CDR2 is SVGIG (reference sequence). The CDR3 loop is CASGGLNTEAFF. Written as DNA, the CDR3 is TGTGCCTCCGGGGGTCTGAACACTGAAGCTTTCTTT.

This clone was seen once. This chain joins TRBV2 and TRBJ2-4; D not resolved. CDR3 length: 15 residues. Germline V gene lookup returns CDR1 SNHLY and CDR2 FYNNEI. V was clipped by 8 bases and J by 1 base, with 15 bases between them. CDR3: CASRNKLGAKNIQYF. The CDR3, as DNA: TGTGCCAGCCGCAATAAGCTGGGTGCCAAAAACATTCAGTACTTC.

The chain is built from TRBV28 and TRBJ2-7, with 10 bases that match TRBD1. Trimming took 10 bases from V and 3 from J; bases not matched to a gene: 6. The CDR3 is 13 amino acids. Germline V lookup: CDR1 MDHEN, CDR2 SYDVKM. CDR3 DNA: TGTGCCACTTTGTGGACAGGGGGCTACGAGCAGTACTTC. Protein: CATLWTGGYEQYF.

The V gene is TRBV9, the J gene TRBJ2-7, with D hard to call. The CDR3 length is 14 residues. V gave up 2 bases and J gave up 3 bases, with 12 bases separating them. Germline CDR1 reads SGDLS; CDR2 reads YYNGEE. CDR3 DNA: TGTGCCAGCAGCGTTGGGAACGGCAACTACGAGCAGTACTTC. It specifies CASSVGNGNYEQYF.

This rearrangement joins TRBV7-9 to TRBJ2-1; a possible D gene is TRBD2 (5 bases). CDR1 and CDR2 from the germline V gene are SEHNR and FQNEAQ (reference sequence). The V end was cut by 5 bases, the J end by 5 bases, with 13 bases between. CDR3 size: 14 residues. CDR3 sequence: CASSPHGKNNEQFF. In nucleotides, the CDR3 is TGTGCCAGCAGCCCCCACGGGAAGAACAATGAGCAGTTCTTC.

The gene calls are TRBV28 and TRBJ1-5, with D possibly matching TRBD1 (5 bases). The V end lost 8 bases, the J end lost 7 bases, and 12 bases lay between the germline ends. CDR1 MDHEN and CDR2 SYDVKM come from the germline V gene. The CDR3 loop spans 12 amino acids. As DNA, the CDR3 is TGTGCCAGCGGGGCGCGCAGCCAGCCCCAGCATTTT. It is translated as CASGARSQPQHF.

The chain has TRBV7-3 and TRBJ1-1; maybe TRBD1 (5 bases). The CDR3 has 15 amino acids. Germline lookup yields CDR1 SGHTA and CDR2 FQGTGA. V shed 3 bases and J shed 2 bases, with 13 bases lying between them. The CDR3 loop reads CASSFAGLGNTEAFF. CDR3 nucleotides: TGTGCCAGCAGCTTCGCAGGGCTGGGTAACACTGAAGCTTTCTTT.

For this clone: Different DNA sequences within this sample yield the same CDR3. V gene TRBV9 combines with J gene TRBJ1-1, with a weak D call TRBD1 (5 bases). Trimming removed 0 bases at V and 0 bases at J, with 12 bases between. Germline V gene sequence: CDR1 SGDLS, CDR2 YYNGEE. The CDR3 totals 16 residues. In DNA, the CDR3 is TGTGCCAGCAGCGTAGACCCTCAGGGCATGAACACTGAAGCTTTCTTT. Its translation is CASSVDPQGMNTEAFF.

The rearrangement joins TRBV29-1 to TRBJ2-5, with D possibly TRBD2 on 6 matching bases. From germline, CDR1 is SQVTM and CDR2 ANQGSEA. The CDR3 runs to 13 residues. V was shortened by 4 bases and J by 2 bases, with 11 bases between the two germline ends. This CDR3 is CSVGPTSQETQYF. DNA of the CDR3: TGCAGCGTTGGTCCGACTAGTCAAGAGACCCAGTACTTC.

In its sample, this clone was seen once. The chain employs TRBV4-1 and TRBJ2-2, with D perhaps TRBD1 (5 bases). The V gene's germline CDR1 is MGHRA and CDR2 YSYEKL. The V end lost 1 base, the J end lost 6 bases, and 9 bases lay between the germline ends. The CDR3 spans 14 residues. Here the CDR3 DNA reads TGCGCCAGCAGCCAAGTGATCAGGGCCGGGGAGCTGTTTTTT. This sequence encodes CASSQVIRAGELFF.

V gene TRBV4-1 combines with J gene TRBJ2-3, with TRBD2 matching over 10 bases. The CDR3 contains 17 residues. CDR1 MGHRA and CDR2 YSYEKL come from the germline V gene. The trim removed 4 bases at V and 0 bases at J, leaving 7 bases unmatched. Here the CDR3 DNA reads TGCGCCAGCAGCCCCGGACTAGCGGAAGGGAGCACAGATACGCAGTATTTT. It specifies CASSPGLAEGSTDTQYF.

J is TRBJ1-2 and V is TRBV13; D is unclear. This CDR3 contains 14 residues. With 1 base removed from V and 3 bases from J, the gap between germline ends came to 9 bases. Germline assignment: CDR1 PRHDT and CDR2 FYEKMQ (reference sequence). This CDR3 reads CASSLDGVDYGYTF. As DNA, the CDR3 is TGTGCCAGCAGCTTAGACGGGGTGGACTATGGCTACACCTTC.

The V and J genes are TRBV4-1 and TRBJ2-3; no firm D call. CDR1 is MGHRA, CDR2 YSYEKL, per germline. The CDR3 consists of 14 residues. V gave up 4 bases and J gave up 9 bases, with 17 bases separating them. The CDR3 protein is CASSPLISGRTQYF. CDR3 in DNA: TGCGCCAGCAGCCCTCTAATTTCGGGCCGAACGCAGTATTTT.

As to this clone: The same CDR3 can be traced to other DNA sequences in this sample. This chain joins TRBV28 and TRBJ1-1; D not certain. Germline V gene lookup returns CDR1 MDHEN and CDR2 SYDVKM. The V gene lost 3 bases and the J gene lost 5 bases, with 4 bases spanning the gap. The CDR3 contains 11 residues. CDR3 region: CASSFVTEAFF. CDR3 in DNA: TGTGCCAGCAGTTTTGTTACTGAAGCTTTCTTT.

This clone was recorded a few times. Here the CDR3 DNA reads TGTGCCAGCAGCATTTCAACTAATGAAAAACTGTTTTTT. The encoded protein is CASSISTNEKLFF. The genes are TRBV9 and TRBJ1-4; D call uncertain. The length of the CDR3 is 13 residues. Trimming left V 4 bases short and J 0 bases short, with 4 bases between. Looked up from germline, CDR1 is SGDLS and CDR2 is YYNGEE.

This clone showed up just once. The rearrangement uses TRBV4-2 and TRBJ2-7, with D perhaps TRBD1 (5 bases). CDR1 and CDR2 (germline): LGHNA, YNFKEQ. The germline V and J ends were trimmed by 2 bases and 1 base, with 9 bases remaining between them. There are 14 residues in the CDR3. This CDR3 is CASSQRQSSYEQYF. The CDR3 DNA sequence: TGTGCCAGCAGCCAAAGACAGTCGTCCTACGAGCAGTACTTC.

The V call is TRBV19, the J call TRBJ1-1; tentatively, D is TRBD1 (6 bases). The CDR3 runs 15 residues. The germline CDR1 and CDR2 sequences are LNHDA and SQIVND (reference sequence). Trimming removed 4 bases at V and 7 bases at J, with 19 bases between. CDR3 region: CASSRTALSRYEAFF. CDR3 nucleotide sequence: TGTGCCAGTAGTAGGACAGCGCTCAGTCGCTATGAAGCTTTCTTT.

In this sample, this clone turned up a few times. The chain combines TRBV6-4 with TRBJ2-2, with 8 nucleotides matching TRBD2. J was trimmed by 7 bases and V by 0 bases; bases with no gene match: 10. The length of the CDR3 is 17 residues. Germline CDR1 and CDR2: MRHNA and SNTAGT. The CDR3 DNA reads TGTGCCAGCAGTGACTCGGGGCGGGAGGAGAAAAGCGGGGAGCTGTTTTTT. This translates into CASSDSGREEKSGELFF.

Comments on this clone: Other DNA sequences of this sample code for an identical CDR3. The V and J genes are TRBV7-2 and TRBJ1-4, with 8 bases matching TRBD1. Per the germline V gene, CDR1 is SGHTA and CDR2 is FQGNSA. The CDR3 contains 15 residues. The trim removed 2 bases at V and 2 bases at J, leaving 1 base unmatched. CDR3 coding DNA: TGTGCCAGCAGCTTACAGGGGGCGACTAATGAAAAACTGTTTTTT. This gives the protein CASSLQGATNEKLFF.

The chain is built from TRBV19 and TRBJ2-3; D is possibly TRBD2 (6 bases). Trimming took 10 bases from V and 1 from J, leaving 9 bases between them. From germline, CDR1 is LNHDA and CDR2 SQIVND (reference sequence). The length of the CDR3 is 12 residues. The CDR3 spells CAIGGGTDTQYF. The CDR3 coding sequence is TGTGCCATCGGGGGTGGCACAGATACGCAGTATTTT.

The rearrangement joins TRBV5-1 to TRBJ1-1, with D possibly being TRBD1 (6 bases). CDR3 length: 15 residues. Trimming cost V 1 base and J 0 bases, with 10 bases left between them. Germline V gene lookup returns CDR1 SGHRS and CDR2 YFSETQ. The chain's CDR3 is CASSLNREMNTEAFF. The CDR3 region has the DNA TGCGCCAGCAGCTTGAACAGGGAAATGAACACTGAAGCTTTCTTT.

The J gene is TRBJ2-1, the V gene TRBV5-1; D ambiguous. The CDR3 runs to 13 residues. Trimming shortened V by 2 bases and J by 6 bases, and 9 bases separated the two germline ends. Germline V lookup: CDR1 SGHRS, CDR2 YFSETQ. Written as DNA, the CDR3 is TGCGCCAGCAGCTTCGGAACAACCAATGAGCAGTTCTTC. Residues: CASSFGTTNEQFF.